These 24 T cell receptor beta chains were sequenced from one sample in a study of beta chain features in type 1 diabetes. Study outcomes and limitations: Researchers report that Type 1 diabetes patients had moderately but significantly shorter TCRB CDR3s across all four CD4+ subsets.

No antigens are known for them. The entirety of the isolated RNA underwent reverse transcription, so expressed TCRB transcripts were sequenced. Data came from immunoSEQ multiplex PCR; TCRdb stores just in-frame clones and leaves some out. Altogether some 370,000 clones are present, around 10% being singletons, with the ten largest covering 0.6%. The sequenced sample consisted of central memory CD4+ T cells from blood. The receptors stem from a man aged 30 to 45 with type 1 diabetes.

The rearrangement links TRBV28 to TRBJ1-2, with D perhaps TRBD1 (5 bases). This CDR3 has 13 residues. Germline V gives CDR1 MDHEN, CDR2 SYDVKM. The V and J ends lost 6 bases and 5 bases respectively, with 13 bases between them. As DNA, the CDR3 is TGTGCCAGCAGAGGCCCGGGACCATATGGCTACACCTTC. Protein product: CASRGPGPYGYTF.

The CDR3 bases are TGTGCCAGCAGCTTAGCGGAGGGGAGCTACACCTTC. Its translation: CASSLAEGSYTF. This rearrangement joins TRBV7-9 to TRBJ1-2, with a weak D call TRBD1 (5 bases). Germline values: CDR1 SEHNR, CDR2 FQNEAQ (reference sequence). Deletions cut 0 bases from V and 9 bases from J, with 8 bases between. CDR3 length: 12 amino acids.

In this sample, this clone turned up a few times. The chain has TRBV7-9 and TRBJ2-7; 9 bases map to TRBD2. Germline V gene data show CDR1 as SEHNR and CDR2 as FQNEAQ (reference sequence). The CDR3 totals 13 residues. V lost 5 bases to trimming and J lost 6 bases; unmatched junction nucleotides: 5. CDR3 amino acids: CASSPLAGSEQYF. The CDR3 DNA reads TGTGCCAGCAGCCCCCTAGCGGGAAGCGAGCAGTACTTC. The variable domain in full, completed from reference TRBV7-9 and TRBJ2-7, reads DTGVSQNPRHKITKRGQNVTFRCDPISEHNRLYWYRQTLGQGPEFLTYFQNEAQLEKSRLLSDRFSAERPKGSFSTLEIQRTEQGDSAMYLCASSPLAGSEQYFGPGTRLTVT.

This clone came up many times. The rearrangement links TRBV13 to TRBJ2-2; TRBD2 is a possible D gene (7 bases). CDR1 is PRHDT and CDR2 is FYEKMQ in the germline V gene (reference sequence). The V and J ends lost 3 bases and 0 bases respectively, with 11 bases between them. The CDR3 runs 16 residues. CDR3 loop: CASSLRGRANTGELFF. Written as DNA, the CDR3 is TGTGCCAGCAGCTTGAGGGGGAGGGCGAACACCGGGGAGCTGTTTTTT.

This chain links TRBV6-6 with TRBJ2-1; the match to TRBD1 covers 8 bases. V lost 4 bases, J lost 3 bases, and 5 bases stayed unmatched. CDR3 length: 15 residues. CDR1 is MNHNY and CDR2 is SVGAGI in the germline V gene (reference sequence). This CDR3 is CASSLQGVGYNEQFF. The CDR3 DNA is TGTGCCAGCAGTTTACAGGGGGTAGGCTACAATGAGCAGTTCTTC.

This clone was recorded a few times. The J gene is TRBJ1-5, the V gene TRBV19; 9 bases agree with TRBD1. The CDR3 runs 16 residues. Per the germline V gene, CDR1 is LNHDA and CDR2 is SQIVND (reference sequence). Trimming cost V 4 bases and J 5 bases; bases outside gene matches: 9. The CDR3, as DNA: TGTGCCAGTAGTACGAATTACAGGGGGCGATATCAGCCCCAGCATTTT. Translation: CASSTNYRGRYQPQHF. The variable domain in full, with the rest retrieved from reference TRBV19 and TRBJ1-5, is DGGITQSPKYLFRKEGQNVTLSCEQNLNHDAMYWYRQDPGQGLRLIYYSQIVNDFQKGDIAEGYSVSREKKESFPLTVTSAQKNPTAFYLCASSTNYRGRYQPQHFGDGTRLSIL.

This chain uses TRBV29-1 with TRBJ1-4; weak D call: TRBD1 (5 bases). The CDR3 covers 13 residues. V lost 3 bases to trimming and J lost 9 bases, with 14 bases between them. Germline CDR1 SQVTM, CDR2 ANQGSEA. The CDR3 coding sequence is TGCAGCGTTGAGGGCAGGGAGAGGCAAAAACTGTTTTTT. As protein: CSVEGRERQKLFF.

The chain carries TRBV10-3 and TRBJ2-1, with TRBD2 matching 13 bases. The germline gives CDR1 ENHRY, CDR2 SYGVKD. This CDR3 spans 18 amino acids. Trimming cost V 3 bases and J 9 bases; bases outside gene matches: 14. CDR3 in amino acids: CAISDTGGRTSGGVEQFF. CDR3 bases: TGTGCCATCAGTGACACAGGGGGTAGGACTAGCGGGGGAGTTGAGCAGTTCTTC.

The chain carries TRBV6-5 and TRBJ1-1; unclear D gene. The CDR3 has 14 residues. The germline V and J ends were trimmed by 2 bases and 3 bases, with 10 bases remaining between them. CDR1 MNHEY and CDR2 SVGAGI come from the germline V gene. The CDR3 loop reads CASSYMGIHTEAFF. The CDR3 DNA is TGTGCCAGCAGTTACATGGGGATTCACACTGAAGCTTTCTTT.

In its sample, this clone was seen many times. The gene calls are TRBV7-3 and TRBJ1-2, with 8 bases fitting TRBD1. Trimming at V came to 5 bases and at J to 8 bases, leaving 7 bases not matched to a gene. Per the germline V gene, CDR1 is SGHTA and CDR2 is FQGTGA. The CDR3 covers 13 residues. In nucleotides, the CDR3 is TGTGCCAGCAGCCCAACAGGGGGATGGGGCTACACCTTC. Translating gives CASSPTGGWGYTF.

CDR3 protein: CASSLPRGHTGELFF. The CDR3 DNA reads as TGTGCCAGCAGTCTCCCGAGAGGGCACACCGGGGAGCTGTTTTTT. The chain is built from TRBV28 and TRBJ2-2, with a possible D match to TRBD2 (5 bases). Germline V gene sequence: CDR1 MDHEN, CDR2 SYDVKM. This CDR3 has 15 residues. V was cut by 5 bases and J by 3 bases, with 13 bases left in between.

This clone was counted only a few times. CDR3 in amino acids: CSVGTGTDTQYF. The CDR3 DNA is TGCAGCGTTGGAACAGGCACAGATACGCAGTATTTT. The genes are TRBV29-1 and TRBJ2-3; D uncertain. Trimming removed 4 bases from V and 1 base from J, with 6 bases in between. Germline loops: CDR1 SQVTM, CDR2 ANQGSEA. The CDR3 has 12 residues.

This clone was picked up a small number of times. V gene TRBV2 combines with J gene TRBJ1-5; TRBD1 might be the D (5 bases). The CDR3 runs 14 residues. V gave up 4 bases and J gave up 0 bases, with 7 bases separating them. Looked up from germline, CDR1 is SNHLY and CDR2 is FYNNEI. This chain's CDR3 is CASSVGVSNQPQHF. The CDR3 nucleotides read TGTGCCAGCAGTGTGGGGGTTAGCAATCAGCCCCAGCATTTT.

The chain combines TRBV6-5 with TRBJ1-1; the D gene is possibly TRBD1 (6 bases). Trimming cost V 6 bases and J 7 bases, with 15 bases left between them. The CDR3 covers 13 residues. In germline, CDR1 is MNHEY, CDR2 SVGAGI. DNA of the CDR3: TGTGCCAGCAGGCTATTAGGAGGGGGTGAAGCTTTCTTT. It yields the protein CASRLLGGGEAFF.

This clone was seen only a few times. The rearrangement joins TRBV7-9 to TRBJ2-2; a possible D gene is TRBD2 (6 bases). Per germline, CDR1 SEHNR and CDR2 FQNEAQ (reference sequence). V dropped 1 base and J dropped 7 bases, with 13 bases sitting between them. There are 15 residues in the CDR3. The CDR3 DNA reads as TGTGCCAGCAGCTTAGTAGGTGGAGGGTACGGGGAGCTGTTTTTT. It translates to CASSLVGGGYGELFF.

This clone appeared a few times. The germline gene is not matched at one end of the junction; a read error may be the cause. The chain employs TRBV6-5 and TRBJ2-7; 8 positions agree with TRBD2. This CDR3 contains 14 residues. Germline V lookup: CDR1 MNHEY, CDR2 SVGAGI. The CDR3 nucleotides read TGTGCCAGCAGTTCCCGGGGGGGGCAAGGGGCAGACAACTTC. It encodes CASSSRGGQGADNF.

This clone was recorded at least ten times. V usage is TRBV28 and J usage is TRBJ2-7, with TRBD1 identical over 7 bases. V was clipped by 4 bases and J by 7 bases; unmatched bases: 4. This CDR3 comprises 12 residues. Germline values: CDR1 MDHEN, CDR2 SYDVKM. CDR3 sequence: CASSSSGGEQYF. Written as DNA, the CDR3 is TGTGCCAGCAGTTCGTCAGGGGGAGAGCAGTACTTC.

This chain uses TRBV7-2 with TRBJ2-1, with D unclear. The CDR3 loop spans 13 amino acids. V was trimmed by 5 bases and J by 6 bases, leaving 11 bases between them. CDR1 is SGHTA and CDR2 is FQGNSA in the germline V gene. CDR3 in amino acids: CASSTSYGNEQFF. The DNA of the CDR3 is TGTGCCAGCAGCACGAGCTATGGCAATGAGCAGTTCTTC.

The gene calls are TRBV27 and TRBJ2-7; 8 nucleotides agree with TRBD1. After removal of 2 bases from V and 1 base from J, the junction contained 4 bases not matched to a gene. Germline CDR1 reads MNHEY; CDR2 reads SMNVEV (reference sequence). The CDR3 totals 15 residues. The CDR3 spells CASSLGDRGSYEQYF. CDR3 nucleotides: TGTGCCAGCAGTTTAGGAGACAGGGGTTCCTACGAGCAGTACTTC.

This clone was detected a few times. CDR3 sequence (DNA): TGTGCCAGCAGCTCTCAAACAGGGACTGGAAACACCATATATTTT. Translating gives CASSSQTGTGNTIYF. The chain employs TRBV9 and TRBJ1-3; tentatively, D is TRBD1 (6 bases). Germline V lookup: CDR1 SGDLS, CDR2 YYNGEE. This CDR3 contains 15 residues. V was trimmed by 4 bases and J by 2 bases, leaving 13 bases between them.

V and J are TRBV7-9 and TRBJ1-5; perhaps TRBD1 as D (6 bases). Looked up from germline, CDR1 is SEHNR and CDR2 is FQNEAQ (reference sequence). This CDR3 has 14 residues. V was shortened by 6 bases and J by 4 bases, with 13 bases between the two germline ends. The CDR3 spells CASSRFQGNQPQHF. The CDR3, as DNA: TGTGCCAGCAGTAGGTTCCAGGGGAATCAGCCCCAGCATTTT.

This chain links TRBV7-2 with TRBJ2-1; no clear D. Germline V lookup: CDR1 SGHTA, CDR2 FQGNSA. This CDR3 region has 16 residues. V gave up 1 base and J gave up 7 bases, with 17 bases separating them. The CDR3 protein is CASSLGPRALSNEQFF. CDR3 in DNA: TGTGCCAGCAGCTTAGGTCCACGGGCCCTTTCGAATGAGCAGTTCTTC.

To note about this clone: Possible read error: a much larger clone is one base away. The chain links TRBV5-1 to TRBJ2-1, with 9 bases aligning to TRBD2. Germline V gene lookup returns CDR1 SGHRS and CDR2 YFSETQ. The V segment lost 1 base and the J segment 2 bases; nucleotides outside the gene matches: 4. CDR3 length: 16 residues. CDR3 residues: CASSLYAGGAYNEQFF. DNA of the CDR3: TGCGCCAGCAGCTTGTATGCGGGAGGGGCCTACAATGAGCAGTTCTTC.

This clone was seen at least ten times. The chain carries TRBV2 and TRBJ1-2; D perhaps matches TRBD1 (5 bases). This CDR3 region has 15 residues. Germline values: CDR1 SNHLY, CDR2 FYNNEI. Trimming took 4 bases from V and 4 from J, leaving 16 bases between them. The CDR3 reads CASSAGTQTLYGYTF. For the CDR3, the DNA is TGTGCCAGCAGTGCCGGGACTCAGACGCTCTATGGCTACACCTTC.